The sequence of this TCR beta chain was determined in a study of graft-versus-host responses after intestinal transplantation. Only in-frame clones appear in the TCRdb table, and some are missing; sequencing was by immunoSEQ multiplex PCR. The repertoire holds fewer than 95,000 clones, with over 90% as singletons. Comments on this clone: What it binds is unknown.

The sequencing here drew on unstimulated CD4+ T cells sorted from spleen or lymph node cells, taken before transplant. The receptor's source is a human donor who was the organ donor for an intestinal transplant.

This chain's CDR3 is CASSLSRLTDTEAFF. CDR3 DNA: TGTGCCAGCAGCTTATCCCGTCTTACGGACACTGAAGCTTTCTTT. The chain uses TRBV11-2 and TRBJ1-1; D not certain. The CDR3 is made up of 15 amino acids. Trimming cost V 2 bases and J 3 bases, with 13 bases left between them. CDR1 SGHAT and CDR2 FQNNGV come from the germline V gene.